These T cell receptor beta chains were read from a single sample in a study of T cell responses to AZD1222 COVID-19 vaccine. Generated by immunoSEQ multiplex PCR, the TCRdb table keeps only in-frame clones and is missing some. The sample lists about 130,000 clones; just over 90% were seen once. The source was peripheral blood, collected on day 0 of AZD1222 vaccination. These receptor sequences come from an adult in good health. Both conserved end residues are part of each CDR3. A D gene is named only where the DNA matches it firmly. Rows give clone size only sometimes, using once, few, many, or a class for an expanded clone.

abundance,j_gene,d_gene,v_gene,CDR3aa,CDR3nt
.,TRBJ1-2,.,TRBV19,CASSIFGGALNYGYTF,TGTGCCAGTAGTATTTTTGGGGGGGCCCTTAACTATGGCTACACCTTC
once,TRBJ2-7,.,TRBV7-9,CASSSRLGHEQYF,TGTGCCAGCAGTTCCCGCCTAGGGCACGAGCAGTACTTC
once,TRBJ2-3,TRBD1,TRBV7-9,CASSLRAGGATDTQYF,TGTGCCAGCAGCTTACGGGCAGGGGGAGCCACAGATACGCAGTATTTT
.,TRBJ1-1,.,TRBV9,CASSVADTEAFF,TGTGCCAGCAGCGTAGCCGACACTGAAGCTTTCTTT
once,TRBJ1-1,TRBD1,TRBV18,CASSLMDRSNTEAFF,TGTGCCAGCTCTCTAATGGACAGGTCGAACACTGAAGCTTTCTTT
.,TRBJ1-5,.,TRBV19,CASAAAYYSNQPQHF,TGTGCCAGCGCCGCGGCCTATTATAGCAATCAGCCCCAGCATTTT
.,TRBJ2-2,.,TRBV30,CAWSGGRANTGELFF,TGTGCCTGGAGCGGAGGCCGCGCGAACACCGGGGAGCTGTTTTTT
.,TRBJ2-7,TRBD1,TRBV6-5,CASSWTGTSGSEQYF,TGTGCCAGCAGCTGGACAGGGACATCCGGCTCCGAGCAGTACTTC
.,TRBJ2-2,TRBD1,TRBV30,CAWGDSYTGELFF,TGTGCCTGGGGGGACAGTTACACCGGGGAGCTGTTTTTT
.,TRBJ2-3,TRBD2,TRBV7-6,CASSTAERGDVDTQYF,TGTGCCAGCAGCACAGCAGAGCGGGGGGACGTAGATACGCAGTATTTT
.,TRBJ2-3,.,TRBV3-1/TRBV3-2,CASSQEKGTDTQYF,TGTGCCAGCAGCCAAGAGAAGGGTACAGATACGCAGTATTTT
.,TRBJ1-6,.,TRBV27,CASSLAKGERVYNSPLHF,TGTGCCAGCAGTTTGGCAAAAGGGGAAAGGGTCTATAATTCACCCCTCCACTTT
.,TRBJ2-3,TRBD2,TRBV18,CASSPSGGRDSTDTQYF,TGTGCCAGCTCACCTAGCGGGGGGAGAGATAGCACAGATACGCAGTATTTT
.,TRBJ2-3,.,TRBV7-3,CASKRVRGDTQYF,TGTGCCAGCAAGAGGGTGCGGGGTGATACGCAGTATTTT
.,TRBJ2-5,.,TRBV18,CASSPDSQETQYF,TGTGCCAGCTCACCGGACAGCCAAGAGACCCAGTACTTC
.,TRBJ2-2,.,TRBV2,CASSYDTGELFF,TGTGCCAGCAGCTACGACACCGGGGAGCTGTTTTTT
.,TRBJ2-3,.,TRBV11-3,CASSRSLSGTDTQYF,TGTGCCAGCAGCCGTTCGTTATCGGGCACAGATACGCAGTATTTT
.,TRBJ1-3,TRBD1,TRBV18,CASSLQDRTGNTIYF,TGTGCCAGCTCACTTCAGGACAGGACTGGAAACACCATATATTTT
.,TRBJ1-1,.,TRBV13,CASSPRENRAEAFF,TGTGCCAGCAGCCCCCGTGAGAACAGGGCTGAAGCTTTCTTT
.,TRBJ1-6,.,TRBV5-4,CASSLGPHSPLHF,TGTGCCAGCAGCTTGGGACCGCATTCACCCCTCCACTTT
once,TRBJ1-5,.,TRBV7-2,CASSLLVGYNQPQHF,TGTGCCAGCAGCTTATTGGTCGGGTACAATCAGCCCCAGCATTTT
.,TRBJ1-1,TRBD1,TRBV20-1,CSAGQGVAFF,TGCAGTGCTGGACAGGGTGTGGCTTTCTTT
.,TRBJ2-1,.,TRBV6-2/TRBV6-3,CASSYNPDRHHEQFF,TGTGCCAGCAGTTACAATCCGGATCGCCACCATGAGCAGTTCTTC
.,TRBJ2-7,.,TRBV11-3,CASSAAFMGSYEQYF,TGTGCCAGCAGCGCGGCTTTCATGGGCTCCTACGAGCAGTACTTC
.,TRBJ2-7,.,TRBV6-5,CASSYGRGSYEQYF,TGTGCCAGCAGTTACGGGCGGGGCTCCTACGAGCAGTACTTC
.,TRBJ1-5,.,TRBV6-2/TRBV6-3,CASSMLDTNQPQHF,TGTGCCAGCAGTATGCTCGACACCAATCAGCCCCAGCATTTT